These T cell receptor beta chains were read from a single sample in a study of neurological immune-mediated disorders. TCRdb re-derived calls from the 5' RACE reads in MiXCR, one entry per CDR3 protein. The sample has approximately 48,000 distinct CDR3 sequences, approximately 3% seen once. Material for sequencing was PBMCs. These receptors were obtained from a woman in her forties or fifties with multiple sclerosis. Each CDR3 is given with its conserved first and last residue. Fields, in order: V gene, clone size, J gene, D gene, CDR3 protein, CDR3 DNA. A D gene is named only where the DNA matches it firmly. Size tells how often a clone was seen (once, few, many) or the class of an expanded clone, and some rows leave it out.

TRBV5-1	many	TRBJ2-5	.	CASSLAKQGRQETQYF	TGCGCCAGCAGCCTGGCAAAACAGGGCAGACAAGAGACCCAGTACTTC
TRBV11-2	many	TRBJ2-3	.	CASSFFLASADTQYF	TGTGCCAGCAGCTTTTTCCTAGCATCAGCAGATACGCAGTATTTT
TRBV2	many	TRBJ1-5	.	CASSEEMAGNQPQHF	TGTGCCAGCAGTGAGGAAATGGCCGGCAATCAGCCCCAGCATTTT
TRBV5-1	many	TRBJ2-5	TRBD2	CASSRTSGPQETQYF	TGCGCCAGCAGCCGTACTAGCGGGCCTCAAGAGACCCAGTACTTC
TRBV7-8	many	TRBJ1-6	.	CASSLAGSGDSPLHF	TGTGCCAGCAGCTTAGCCGGGTCAGGGGATTCACCCCTCCACTTT
TRBV12-3/TRBV12-4	many	TRBJ1-1	.	CASSLRNTEAFF	TGTGCCAGCAGTTTACGCAACACTGAAGCTTTCTTT
TRBV28	.	TRBJ2-4	TRBD1	CASSRDRATQRNIQYF	TGTGCCAGCAGCCGTGACAGGGCCACCCAAAGAAACATTCAGTACTTC
TRBV10-3	many	TRBJ1-1	.	CAISPGALSEAFF	TGTGCCATCAGCCCAGGAGCCCTCTCTGAAGCTTTCTTT
TRBV3-1	many	TRBJ1-2	.	CASSQDPDRYGYTF	TGTGCCAGCAGCCAAGATCCGGACAGATATGGCTACACCTTC
TRBV14	many	TRBJ2-3	TRBD2	CASSQMASGVFDTQYF	TGTGCCAGCAGCCAAATGGCTAGCGGGGTCTTCGATACGCAGTATTTT
TRBV27	many	TRBJ1-2	TRBD1	CASRGTGYGYTF	TGTGCCAGCAGAGGGACAGGGTATGGCTACACCTTC
TRBV10-3	medium-sized	TRBJ1-4	TRBD1	CAISPTGVEEKLFF	TGTGCCATCAGTCCAACAGGGGTGGAAGAAAAACTGTTTTTT
TRBV20-1	many	TRBJ2-3	TRBD2	CSATGTSGFTDTQYF	TGCAGTGCGACCGGGACTAGCGGATTCACAGATACGCAGTATTTT
TRBV5-8	many	TRBJ1-1	.	CASSGQMNTEAFF	TGTGCCAGCTCCGGACAGATGAACACTGAAGCTTTCTTT